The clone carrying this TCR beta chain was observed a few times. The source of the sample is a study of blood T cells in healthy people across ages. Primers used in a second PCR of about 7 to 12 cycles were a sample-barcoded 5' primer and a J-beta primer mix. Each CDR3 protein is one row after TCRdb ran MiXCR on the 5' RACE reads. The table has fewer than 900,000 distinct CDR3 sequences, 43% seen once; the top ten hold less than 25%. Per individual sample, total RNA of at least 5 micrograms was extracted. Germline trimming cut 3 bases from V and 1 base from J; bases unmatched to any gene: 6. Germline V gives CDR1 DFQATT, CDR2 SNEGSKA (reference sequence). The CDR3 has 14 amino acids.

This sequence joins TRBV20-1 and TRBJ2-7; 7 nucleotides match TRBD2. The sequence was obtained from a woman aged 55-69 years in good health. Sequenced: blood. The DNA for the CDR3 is TGCAGTGCTAGTGCGCGGGAGCGATCCTACGAGCAGTACTTC. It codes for CSASARERSYEQYF.